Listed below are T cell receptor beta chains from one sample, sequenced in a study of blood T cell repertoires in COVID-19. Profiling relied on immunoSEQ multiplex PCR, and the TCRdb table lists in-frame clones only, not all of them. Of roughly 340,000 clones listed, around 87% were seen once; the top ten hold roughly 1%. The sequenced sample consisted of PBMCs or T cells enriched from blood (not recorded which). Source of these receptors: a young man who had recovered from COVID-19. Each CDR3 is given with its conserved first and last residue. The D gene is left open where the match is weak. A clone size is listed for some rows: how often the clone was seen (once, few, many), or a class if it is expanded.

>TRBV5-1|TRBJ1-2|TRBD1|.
TGCGCCAGCAGCTTTGACAGGGGGGAATATGGCTACACCTTC
CASSFDRGEYGYTF
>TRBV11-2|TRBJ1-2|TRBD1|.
TGTGCCAGCAGTATGGACAGGGAGTTTTGGCGAGGCTACACCTTC
CASSMDREFWRGYTF
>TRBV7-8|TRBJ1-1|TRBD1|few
TGTGCCAGCAGCCTTGTACAGGGGAAGGTTCTGAACACTGAAGCTTTCTTT
CASSLVQGKVLNTEAFF
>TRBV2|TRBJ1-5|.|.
TGTGCCAGCAGTGGGGAGAGCAATCAGCCCCAGCATTTT
CASSGESNQPQHF
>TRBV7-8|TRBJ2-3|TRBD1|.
TGTGCCAGCAGCTTAGCGGGAACAGGGGGCCGAGATACGCAGTATTTT
CASSLAGTGGRDTQYF
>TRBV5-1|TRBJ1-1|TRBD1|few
TGCGCCAGCAGCTCCGGACAGGGAATGAACACTGAAGCTTTCTTT
CASSSGQGMNTEAFF
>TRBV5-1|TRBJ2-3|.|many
TGCGCCAGCAGCTTGGGTGGCCGCACAGATACGCAGTATTTT
CASSLGGRTDTQYF
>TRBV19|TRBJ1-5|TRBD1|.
TGTGCCAGTAGTCAAGGACAGGTTAGCAATCAGCCCCAGCATTTT
CASSQGQVSNQPQHF
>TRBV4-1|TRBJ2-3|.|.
TGCGCCAGCAGCCTGGGAGATCTTGGGAGGAATACGCAGTATTTT
CASSLGDLGRNTQYF
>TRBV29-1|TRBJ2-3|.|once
TGCAGCGGCACAGGGTCCGGTACGCAGTATTTT
CSGTGSGTQYF
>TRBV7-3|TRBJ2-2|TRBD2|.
TGTGCCAGGGGGAGGGAGAACACCGGGGAGCTGTTTTTT
CARGRENTGELFF
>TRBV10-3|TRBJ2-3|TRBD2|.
TGTGCCACCCAGGGACTAGCCCTCGATGGGCTGGGGAAGGATTTT
CATQGLALDGLGKDF
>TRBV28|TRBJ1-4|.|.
TGTGCCAGCAGGGTCGGTGGGGGGGAAGAAAAACTGTTTTTT
CASRVGGGEEKLFF
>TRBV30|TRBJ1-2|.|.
TGTGCCTGGACCTATCCCGGGACTTATGGCTACACCTTC
CAWTYPGTYGYTF
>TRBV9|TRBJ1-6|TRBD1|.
TGTGCCAGCAGCGTCTCGGGGGACAGGGGAGATTCACCCCTCCACTTT
CASSVSGDRGDSPLHF
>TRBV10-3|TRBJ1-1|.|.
TGTGCCATGGGTTCGCGGGAGACGAACACTGAAGCTTTCTTT
CAMGSRETNTEAFF
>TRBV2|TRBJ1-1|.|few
TGTGCCAGCAGTCGGGGGTACATGAACACTGAAGCTTTCTTT
CASSRGYMNTEAFF
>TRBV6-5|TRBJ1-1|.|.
TGTGCCAGCAGTTACGACGGGGGGAACACTGAAGCTTTCTTT
CASSYDGGNTEAFF
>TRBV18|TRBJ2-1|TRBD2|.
TGTGCCAGCTCACCCGTAGGACTAGCGGGAGGGGGAAATGAGCAGTTCTTC
CASSPVGLAGGGNEQFF
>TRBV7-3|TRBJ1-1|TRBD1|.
TGTGCCAGCAGCTCCGGAGACAGGGGAGTTAAGGGAGCTTTCTTT
CASSSGDRGVKGAFF
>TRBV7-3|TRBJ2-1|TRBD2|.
TGTGCCAGCAGCCGGACTAGCGGGGAATCCTACAATGAGCAGTTCTTC
CASSRTSGESYNEQFF
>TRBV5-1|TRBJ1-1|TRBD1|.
TGCGCCAGCAGCTTGGCCGGCACCAGGGGGTATGTGAACACTGAAGCTTTCTTT
CASSLAGTRGYVNTEAFF
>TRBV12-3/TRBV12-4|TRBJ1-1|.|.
TGTGCCAGCAATTTAGGCGGGGATTATGGAGCTTTCTTT
CASNLGGDYGAFF
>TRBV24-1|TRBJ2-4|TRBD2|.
TGTGCCACCAGTAATATCAGGGACGTGGGGGGGGCCAAAAACATTCAGTACTTC
CATSNIRDVGGAKNIQYF
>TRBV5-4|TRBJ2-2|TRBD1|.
TGTGCCAGCAGCCGGGGACAGGGGGAATCCGGGGAGCTGTTTTTT
CASSRGQGESGELFF
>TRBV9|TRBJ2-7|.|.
TGTGCCAGCAGCGAGGGAGGAGGGTCCCCCTACGAGCAGTACTTC
CASSEGGGSPYEQYF
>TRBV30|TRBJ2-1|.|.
TGTGCCTGGAGTTGGGACTCGTTACTGAAGTTCTTC
CAWSWDSLLKFF
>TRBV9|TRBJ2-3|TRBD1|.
TGTGCCAGCAGCGTGGACAGGGAGCGGGCAGATACGCAGTATTTT
CASSVDRERADTQYF
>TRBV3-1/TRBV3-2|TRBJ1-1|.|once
TGTGCCAGCAGGGAACAGGGTTCGACTGAAGCTTTCTTT
CASREQGSTEAFF
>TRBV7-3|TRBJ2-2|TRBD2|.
TGTGCCAGCAGAATAGCGGGCGGAAACACCGGGGAGCTGTTTTTT
CASRIAGGNTGELFF
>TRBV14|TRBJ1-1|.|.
TGTGCCAGCAGCCAAGTAAGGGGACTAGCGAACACTGAAGCTTTCTTT
CASSQVRGLANTEAFF
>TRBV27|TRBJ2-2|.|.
TGTGCCAGCAGTAGAAACAGGGTCGTGGGCACCGGGGAGCTGTTTTTT
CASSRNRVVGTGELFF
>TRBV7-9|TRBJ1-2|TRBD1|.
TGTGCCAGCACCCTAAGGGACAGGGATCGGGATGGCTACACCTTC
CASTLRDRDRDGYTF
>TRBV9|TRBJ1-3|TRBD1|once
TGTGCCAGCAGCGTAGGAGGACAGGTCCACTCTGGAAACACCATATATTTT
CASSVGGQVHSGNTIYF
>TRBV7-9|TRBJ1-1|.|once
TGTGCCAGCAGCTTAGGGGAGGGGGTGAACACTGAAGCTTTCTTT
CASSLGEGVNTEAFF
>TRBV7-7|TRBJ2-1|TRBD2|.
TGTGCCAGCAGCCTAGGGACTAGCGGGAAGAATGAGCAGTTCTTC
CASSLGTSGKNEQFF
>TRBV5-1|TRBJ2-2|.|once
TGCGCCAGCAGCTTTCAGTTGGACAGCAACACCGGGGAGCTGTTTTTT
CASSFQLDSNTGELFF
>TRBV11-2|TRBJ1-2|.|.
TGTGCCAGCAGCTTAGTATCCTATGGCTACACCTTC
CASSLVSYGYTF
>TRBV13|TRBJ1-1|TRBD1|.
TGTGCCAGCAGCTTAGCGTTCAGGGGGCGCGGGGATAGAGCTTTCTTT
CASSLAFRGRGDRAFF
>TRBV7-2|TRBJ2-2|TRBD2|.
TGTGCCAGCAGGTTGGGCGGGAGGGGAAACACCGGGGAGCTGTTTTTT
CASRLGGRGNTGELFF
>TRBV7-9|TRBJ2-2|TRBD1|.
TGTGCCAGCAGCAAACCCGACCCCGGACAGGGGAACACCGGGGAGCTGTTTTTT
CASSKPDPGQGNTGELFF
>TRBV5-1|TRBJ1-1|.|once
TGCGCCAGCAGCTCGGCCGACCAAGGGGGGAACACTGAAGCTTTCTTT
CASSSADQGGNTEAFF
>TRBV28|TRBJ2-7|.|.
TGTGCCAGCAGTGAAGGGACTGATCCGTACGAGCAGTACTTC
CASSEGTDPYEQYF
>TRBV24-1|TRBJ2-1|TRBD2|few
TGTGCCACCGGGCCTAGCGGGGGATACTACAATGAGCAGTTCTTC
CATGPSGGYYNEQFF
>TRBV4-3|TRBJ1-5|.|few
TGCGCCAGCAGCCAAGATTACAGTCAGCCCCAGCATTTT
CASSQDYSQPQHF
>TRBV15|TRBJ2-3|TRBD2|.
TGTGCCACCAGCAGAGACCGGGGGGGTAGCGCAGATACGCAGTATTTT
CATSRDRGGSADTQYF
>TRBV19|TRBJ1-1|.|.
TGTGCCAGTAGTATAGGGGGAGGGAGGCTGGGCACTGAAGCTTTCTTT
CASSIGGGRLGTEAFF
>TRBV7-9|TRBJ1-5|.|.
TGTGCCAGCAGTTCAAGCCGGGAACCGGGTCGGCCCCAGCATTTT
CASSSSREPGRPQHF
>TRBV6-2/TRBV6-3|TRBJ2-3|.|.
TGTGCCAGCAGTTACGGAGCGACTAATCGTGGAGATACGCAGTATTTT
CASSYGATNRGDTQYF
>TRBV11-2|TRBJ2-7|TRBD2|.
TGTGCCAGCAGGCGAGGACTAGCGGGAGGCCTCTCCTACGAGCAGTACTTC
CASRRGLAGGLSYEQYF
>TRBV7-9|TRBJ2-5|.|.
TGTGCCAGCAGCTTAGCGGCGGGCGAGACCCAGTACTTC
CASSLAAGETQYF
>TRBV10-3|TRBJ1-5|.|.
TGTGCCATCAGTAAGGATCTTGGGGGGAATCAGCCCCAGCATTTT
CAISKDLGGNQPQHF
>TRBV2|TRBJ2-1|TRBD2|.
TGTGCCAGCAAGGGGACTAGCGACTACAATGAGCAGTTCTTC
CASKGTSDYNEQFF
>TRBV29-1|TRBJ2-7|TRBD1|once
TGCAGCGTTGAAGGGACAGGGACTTACGAGCAGTACTTC
CSVEGTGTYEQYF
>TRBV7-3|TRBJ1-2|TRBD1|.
TGTGCCAGCAGCTCGACAGGGGGCTTTGGCTACACCTTC
CASSSTGGFGYTF